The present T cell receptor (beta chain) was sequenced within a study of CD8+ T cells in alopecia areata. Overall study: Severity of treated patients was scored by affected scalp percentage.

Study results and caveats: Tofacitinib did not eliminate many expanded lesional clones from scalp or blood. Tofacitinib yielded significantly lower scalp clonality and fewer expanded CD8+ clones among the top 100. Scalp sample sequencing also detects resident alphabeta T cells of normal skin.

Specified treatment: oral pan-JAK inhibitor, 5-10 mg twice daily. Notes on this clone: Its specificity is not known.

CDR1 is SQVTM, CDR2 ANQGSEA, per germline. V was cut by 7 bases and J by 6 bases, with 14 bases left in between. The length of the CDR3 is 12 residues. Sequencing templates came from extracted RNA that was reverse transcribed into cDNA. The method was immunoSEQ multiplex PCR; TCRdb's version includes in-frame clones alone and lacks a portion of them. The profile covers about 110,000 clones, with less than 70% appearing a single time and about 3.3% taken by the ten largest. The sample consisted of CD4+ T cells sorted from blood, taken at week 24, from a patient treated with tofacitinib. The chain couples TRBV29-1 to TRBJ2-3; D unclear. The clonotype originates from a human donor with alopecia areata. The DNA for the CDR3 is TGCAGCGCTGGACGAGTCAGGGATACGCAGTATTTT. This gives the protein CSAGRVRDTQYF.